These 32 T cell receptor beta chains were sequenced from one sample in a study of cytomegalovirus exposure and HLA in healthy donors. The PCR had 60 Vbeta and 13 Jbeta primers. Sequenced by immunoSEQ multiplex PCR; TCRdb stores in-frame clones only, minus some. This sample has around 200,000 clones, with roughly 84% found just once. Sequencing was performed on PBMCs. These receptors were collected from a woman aged 45-59 years in good health and CMV-seropositive.

The rearrangement uses TRBV9 and TRBJ2-3, with a weak D call TRBD1 (7 bases). V lost 4 bases and J 6 bases, leaving 21 bases between the germline ends. There are 16 residues in the CDR3. Germline V gives CDR1 SGDLS, CDR2 YYNGEE. The CDR3 loop is CASSPRQGGIPDTQYF. The CDR3 bases are TGTGCCAGCAGCCCAAGACAGGGAGGTATCCCGGATACGCAGTATTTT.

V is TRBV5-1 and J is TRBJ1-4; 11 nucleotides align to TRBD1. CDR3 size: 14 residues. Germline CDR1 SGHRS, CDR2 YFSETQ. Trimming cost V 4 bases and J 11 bases; bases outside gene matches: 7. This CDR3 is CASSTMDRGRKLFF. Written as DNA, the CDR3 is TGCGCCAGCAGCACAATGGACAGGGGGCGCAAACTGTTTTTT.

CDR3 sequence: CASSSGLGMNEQYF. The CDR3 bases are TGCGCCAGCAGTTCGGGACTAGGTATGAACGAGCAGTACTTC. The chain recombines TRBV10-1 with TRBJ2-7; 8 positions agree with TRBD2. Germline V CDR1 and CDR2: WNHNN, SYGVQD (reference sequence). V gave up 5 bases and J gave up 5 bases; unmatched junction bases: 8. The CDR3 extends over 14 amino acids.

V usage is TRBV27 and J usage is TRBJ2-5; weak D call: TRBD2 (6 bases). V was clipped by 5 bases and J by 5 bases, with 12 bases between them. The CDR3 has 13 residues. Per the germline V gene, CDR1 is MNHEY and CDR2 is SMNVEV (reference sequence). The CDR3 DNA follows: TGTGCCAGCAGTCGTCGCCGGGGGGAGACCCAGTACTTC. It encodes CASSRRRGETQYF.

The chain has TRBV19 and TRBJ2-7; D might be TRBD1 (6 bases). The CDR3 is 11 amino acids. The V and J ends lost 4 bases and 7 bases respectively, with 8 bases between them. The germline V gene has CDR1 LNHDA and CDR2 SQIVND (reference sequence). The DNA for the CDR3 is TGTGCCAGTAGTACCGGGACAGAGCAGTACTTC. Amino acid sequence: CASSTGTEQYF.

This clone is a singleton in its sample. The chain uses TRBV4-2 and TRBJ1-1, with D unclear. Trimming stripped 5 bases from V and 2 bases from J, with 12 bases between. Looked up from germline, CDR1 is LGHNA and CDR2 is YNFKEQ. The CDR3 contains 14 residues. Here the CDR3 reads CASSLLAINTEAFF. Written as DNA, the CDR3 is TGTGCCAGCAGCTTACTTGCCATAAACACTGAAGCTTTCTTT.

The chain employs TRBV11-2 and TRBJ1-1; D remains unclear. The V end lost 0 bases, the J end lost 3 bases, and 5 bases lay between the germline ends. Germline CDR1 and CDR2: SGHAT and FQNNGV. The CDR3 is 13 residues long. The CDR3 sequence: CASSLDRHTEAFF. The CDR3 nucleotides read TGTGCCAGCAGCTTAGACAGGCACACTGAAGCTTTCTTT. Drawing the rest from reference TRBV11-2 and TRBJ1-1, the complete variable domain is EAGVAQSPRYKIIEKRQSVAFWCNPISGHATLYWYQQILGQGPKLLIQFQNNGVVDDSQLPKDRFSAERLKGVDSTLKIQPAKLEDSAVYLCASSLDRHTEAFFGQGTRLTVV.

This chain connects TRBV11-2 to TRBJ2-7; D gene ambiguous. This CDR3 region has 11 residues. Between the trimmed V and J ends, which lost 6 bases and 0 bases, there was a span of 3 bases. Germline-derived CDR1 and CDR2 are SGHAT and FQNNGV. CDR3 sequence: CASRSSYEQYF. The DNA for the CDR3 is TGTGCCAGCAGGAGCTCCTACGAGCAGTACTTC.

This chain joins TRBV4-1 and TRBJ2-1; weak D call: TRBD1 (6 bases). Trimming took 1 base from V and 7 from J, leaving 17 bases between them. This CDR3 is 16 amino acids long. Per germline, CDR1 MGHRA and CDR2 YSYEKL. CDR3 DNA sequence: TGCGCCAGCAGCCAAGCCGGGACACGGGTGCCGAATGAGCAGTTCTTC. Translated: CASSQAGTRVPNEQFF.

The chain uses TRBV4-3 and TRBJ2-7; 7 nucleotides line up with TRBD2. V shed 1 base and J 4 bases; nucleotides not matched to a gene: 7. This CDR3 region has 15 residues. The germline gives CDR1 LGHNA, CDR2 YSLEER. CDR3 sequence (DNA): TGCGCCAGCAGCCAAGTTGGTAGCGGGTTTTACGAGCAGTACTTC. Protein product: CASSQVGSGFYEQYF.

The CDR3 is CASSTRTGDWTGELFF. The CDR3 DNA follows: TGTGCCAGTAGTACCAGGACAGGGGACTGGACCGGGGAGCTGTTTTTT. The V and J genes are TRBV19 and TRBJ2-2, with 9 bases identical to TRBD1. V was pared by 4 bases and J by 5 bases, with 8 bases of the junction left unmatched. The CDR3 totals 16 residues. Germline values: CDR1 LNHDA, CDR2 SQIVND (reference sequence).

Concerning this clone itself: Other nucleotide sequences in the sample specify the same CDR3. This rearrangement joins TRBV9 to TRBJ1-1; D ambiguous. V gave up 0 bases and J gave up 1 base, with 7 bases separating them. Germline CDR1 SGDLS, CDR2 YYNGEE. The CDR3 is 14 residues long. CDR3 protein: CASSVGQRNTEAFF. CDR3 in DNA: TGTGCCAGCAGCGTAGGGCAGCGGAACACTGAAGCTTTCTTT.

This chain connects TRBV6-5 to TRBJ2-5; 8 positions agree with TRBD1. Germline V gene data show CDR1 as MNHEY and CDR2 as SVGAGI. With V trimmed by 5 bases and J by 2 bases, 1 base remained unmatched. The CDR3 contains 13 residues. The CDR3 reads CASSRQGQETQYF. The CDR3 coding sequence is TGTGCCAGCAGTCGACAGGGGCAAGAGACCCAGTACTTC.

The rearrangement uses TRBV4-3 and TRBJ2-5; 7 bases match TRBD1. The CDR3 extends over 15 amino acids. Germline CDR1 LGHNA, CDR2 YSLEER. Trimming took 6 bases from V and 5 from J; bases not matched to a gene: 12. CDR3 residues: CASSSDRVGLETQYF. The CDR3 DNA reads as TGCGCCAGCAGTTCAGACAGGGTTGGATTGGAGACCCAGTACTTC.

The chain is built from TRBV6-5 and TRBJ2-6; no firm D call. This CDR3 has 12 amino acids. Trimming took 4 bases from V and 5 from J, leaving 3 bases between them. Germline CDR1 is MNHEY and CDR2 is SVGAGI. The CDR3 nucleotides are TGTGCCAGCAGTTCTTGGGCCAACGTCCTGACTTTC. The encoded protein is CASSSWANVLTF.

The rearrangement joins TRBV2 to TRBJ2-3, with D perhaps TRBD1 (5 bases). Germline V gives CDR1 SNHLY, CDR2 FYNNEI. The CDR3 is 15 amino acids. The V end lost 7 bases, the J end lost 0 bases, and 14 bases lay between the germline ends. The CDR3 loop is CASIKGAVSTDTQYF. The DNA of the CDR3 is TGTGCCAGCATAAAAGGGGCTGTAAGCACAGATACGCAGTATTTT.

The chain links TRBV7-9 to TRBJ1-1; tentative D call: TRBD1 (5 bases). The germline V gene encodes CDR1 SEHNR and CDR2 FQNEAQ (reference sequence). This CDR3 has 15 residues. The V gene lost 3 bases and the J gene lost 2 bases, with 13 bases spanning the gap. The CDR3 nucleotides are TGTGCCAGCAGCTTTCAGGGTCTAGGAAACACTGAAGCTTTCTTT. Translating it yields CASSFQGLGNTEAFF.

V and J are TRBV23-1 and TRBJ1-1; D possibly corresponds to TRBD1 (6 bases). TRBV23-1 is an open reading frame whose function is uncertain. V was pared by 1 base and J by 3 bases, with 6 bases between. This CDR3 is built from 13 residues. The CDR3 DNA is TGCGCCAGCAGTCAATACAGGGACACTGAAGCTTTCTTT. This sequence encodes CASSQYRDTEAFF.

With regard to this clone: One end of the junction varies from germline; a read error may be responsible. The chain combines TRBV7-9 with TRBJ2-6; 9 nucleotides align to TRBD1. Germline lookup yields CDR1 SEHNR and CDR2 FQNEAQ (reference sequence). CDR3 length: 17 residues. CDR3 in DNA: TGTTCCAGCAGCACCCAACAGGGGGCATCTGGGGCCAACGTCCTGACTTTC. It specifies CSSSTQQGASGANVLTF.

This chain joins TRBV2 and TRBJ1-1; D is unclear. CDR3 length equals 15 residues. Germline V CDR1 and CDR2: SNHLY, FYNNEI. V was pared by 2 bases and J by 1 base, with 11 bases between. The CDR3 spells CASSEKTGRNTEAFF. The CDR3 nucleotides read TGTGCCAGCAGTGAAAAGACGGGAAGGAACACTGAAGCTTTCTTT.

V and J are TRBV5-6 and TRBJ1-6, with 8 bases identical to TRBD1. Germline V gene lookup returns CDR1 SGHDT and CDR2 YYEEEE. This CDR3 spans 16 amino acids. With 4 bases clipped from V and 5 bases from J, the junction kept 8 bases outside the gene matches. CDR3 amino acids: CASSLRTGKDNSPLHF. The CDR3 DNA is TGTGCCAGCAGCCTCCGGACAGGGAAGGATAATTCACCCCTCCACTTT.

V and J are TRBV4-3 and TRBJ2-7, with 8 bases fitting TRBD2. Germline trimming cut 1 base from V and 4 bases from J; bases unmatched to any gene: 9. Germline V CDR1 and CDR2: LGHNA, YSLEER. The CDR3 spans 16 residues. The CDR3 bases are TGCGCCAGCAGCCAAGGGCGGGCGGGGGGTGAGTACGAGCAGTACTTC. Translating gives CASSQGRAGGEYEQYF.

CDR3 nucleotide sequence: TGTGCCAGCAGCCCAGGGGCCCCCTCCCAGGAGACCCAGTACTTC. Residues: CASSPGAPSQETQYF. The rearrangement uses TRBV7-6 and TRBJ2-5; a possible D gene is TRBD1 (6 bases). There are 15 residues in the CDR3. The V end lost 5 bases, the J end lost 5 bases, and 18 bases lay between the germline ends. CDR1 is SGHVS, CDR2 FNYEAQ, per germline.

J is TRBJ2-3 and V is TRBV11-2; 8 bases match TRBD1. The CDR3 has 14 residues. Germline CDR1 SGHAT, CDR2 FQNNGV. The trim removed 1 base at V and 3 bases at J, leaving 0 bases unmatched. This CDR3 is CASSLGQGTDTQYF. The CDR3 coding sequence is TGTGCCAGCAGCTTAGGACAGGGGACAGATACGCAGTATTTT.

This clone was counted between two and nine times. The chain uses TRBV6-1 and TRBJ1-1; tentatively, D is TRBD1 (5 bases). This CDR3 is 14 amino acids long. In germline, CDR1 is MNHNS, CDR2 SASEGT. The germline V and J ends were trimmed by 4 bases and 2 bases, with 11 bases remaining between them. CDR3 in DNA: TGTGCCAGCAGTGGACAGAGGCTAAACACTGAAGCTTTCTTT. Amino acids: CASSGQRLNTEAFF.

The chain employs TRBV11-2 and TRBJ2-2, with D unresolved. Trimming took 0 bases from V and 5 from J, leaving 10 bases between them. The CDR3 contains 15 residues. Per germline, CDR1 SGHAT and CDR2 FQNNGV. Here the CDR3 reads CASSLDPRSTGELFF. DNA for the CDR3: TGTGCCAGCAGCTTAGACCCACGGAGTACCGGGGAGCTGTTTTTT.

The chain links TRBV18 to TRBJ1-2; 9 bases fit TRBD1. Germline V gives CDR1 KGHSH, CDR2 LQKENI. The CDR3 is 16 residues long. J lost 8 bases, V lost 0 bases, and 10 bases had no gene match. The CDR3 DNA sequence: TGTGCCAGCTCACCACCGGGGAGGGACAGGGTACGCGGCTACACCTTC. It yields the protein CASSPPGRDRVRGYTF.

The chain employs TRBV29-1 and TRBJ2-7, with 9 bases aligning to TRBD1. Germline CDR1 and CDR2: SQVTM and ANQGSEA. The CDR3 runs to 11 residues. The junction had 4 bases not matched to a gene; V was cut back by 7 bases and J by 6 bases. The CDR3 DNA sequence: TGCAGCGGCGGGACAGGGCGCGAGCAGTACTTC. Translation gives CSGGTGREQYF.

The gene calls are TRBV5-4 and TRBJ2-5, with 11 bases that match TRBD2. Per the germline V gene, CDR1 is SGHNT and CDR2 is YYREEE (reference sequence). This CDR3 contains 14 residues. Losses at the gene ends were 1 base for V and 4 bases for J; bases not matched to a gene: 0. For the CDR3, the DNA is TGTGCCAGCAGCTTGACTAGCGGGGGAGAGACCCAGTACTTC. It encodes CASSLTSGGETQYF. The entire variable domain, with the rest obtained from reference TRBV5-4 and TRBJ2-5, is as follows: ETGVTQSPTHLIKTRGQQVTLRCSSQSGHNTVSWYQQALGQGPQFIFQYYREEENGRGNFPPRFSGLQFPNYSSELNVNALELDDSALYLCASSLTSGGETQYFGPGTRLLVL.

The gene calls are TRBV7-3 and TRBJ2-5, with 10 positions matching TRBD2. After removal of 0 bases from V and 0 bases from J, the junction contained 1 base not matched to a gene. The CDR3 totals 16 residues. CDR1 is SGHTA, CDR2 FQGTGA, per germline. CDR3 protein: CASSLTSGGYQETQYF. The CDR3 DNA sequence: TGTGCCAGCAGCTTAACTAGCGGGGGGTACCAAGAGACCCAGTACTTC. The complete variable domain, with remaining parts taken from reference TRBV7-3 and TRBJ2-5, reads GAGVSQTPSNKVTEKGKYVELRCDPISGHTALYWYRQSLGQGPEFLIYFQGTGAADDSGLPNDRFFAVRPEGSVSTLKIQRTERGDSAVYLCASSLTSGGYQETQYFGPGTRLLVL.

The rearrangement joins TRBV7-3 to TRBJ2-2; D possibly corresponds to TRBD1 (6 bases). The CDR3 extends over 14 amino acids. Per germline, CDR1 SGHTA and CDR2 FQGTGA. V was cut by 4 bases and J by 4 bases, with 10 bases left in between. The DNA of the CDR3 is TGTGCCAGCAGCTCGGGACAAAGCACCGGGGAGCTGTTTTTT. Translated, it gives CASSSGQSTGELFF.

This chain links TRBV6-1 with TRBJ1-5, with a weak D call TRBD1 (6 bases). The CDR3 totals 18 residues. Trimming left V 1 base short and J 1 base short, with 17 bases between. In germline, CDR1 is MNHNS, CDR2 SASEGT. This CDR3 reads CASSEGGRGRVSNQPQHF. CDR3 DNA sequence: TGTGCCAGCAGTGAAGGTGGCAGGGGCCGGGTGAGCAATCAGCCCCAGCATTTT.